These 28 T cell receptor beta chains came from one sample sequenced in a study of shared clonotypes between healthy human individuals. Sequencing was performed with immunoSEQ multiplex PCR; in TCRdb, only in-frame clones are kept and a portion is missing. The data show millions of clones, about 94% seen once. CD45RO-negative, CCR7-positively selected cells formed the naive CD8 fraction, excluding terminally differentiated effector memory CD45RA+ cells. The sample was naive CD8+ T cells sorted from blood. These receptor sequences come from a young man in good health.

The gene calls are TRBV6-5 and TRBJ2-7; possibly TRBD2 for D (5 bases). This CDR3 has 15 residues. In germline, CDR1 is MNHEY, CDR2 SVGAGI. V shed 2 bases and J shed 1 base, with 12 bases lying between them. The CDR3 spells CASSYTRTLSYEQYF. CDR3 sequence (DNA): TGTGCCAGCAGTTACACGAGGACTTTGTCCTACGAGCAGTACTTC.

The J gene is TRBJ2-4, the V gene TRBV5-3, with TRBD1 matching 7 bases. TRBV5-3 is an ORF, with its function uncertain. The J segment lost 0 bases and the V segment lost 2 bases, leaving 8 bases of the junction unmatched. The CDR3 is 17 amino acids. The CDR3 reads CARSLRTGAGAKNIQYF. Here the CDR3 DNA reads TGTGCCAGAAGCTTACGAACAGGGGCAGGAGCCAAAAACATTCAGTACTTC.

The gene calls are TRBV5-1 and TRBJ2-1; TRBD2 agrees at 9 bases. The CDR3 is 15 amino acids. CDR1 is SGHRS, CDR2 YFSETQ, per germline. The V gene end was trimmed by 5 bases and the J gene end by 4 bases; junction bases not matched to a gene: 7. CDR3 sequence: CASRASGDSYNEQFF. For the CDR3, the DNA is TGCGCCAGCAGAGCTAGCGGGGACTCTTACAATGAGCAGTTCTTC.

The rearrangement links TRBV5-1 to TRBJ2-3; no definite D call. The CDR3 consists of 11 residues. Germline lookup yields CDR1 SGHRS and CDR2 YFSETQ. Trimming removed 0 bases at V and 6 bases at J, with 2 bases between. The CDR3 loop is CASSLDDTQYF. CDR3 DNA: TGCGCCAGCAGCTTGGATGATACGCAGTATTTT.

The CDR3 DNA is TGTGCCAGCAGCTTTATGCCAGCAGACCCCTATGGCTACACCTTC. This translates into CASSFMPADPYGYTF. The gene calls are TRBV7-2 and TRBJ1-2; D is unclear. The CDR3 covers 15 residues. Germline values: CDR1 SGHTA, CDR2 FQGNSA. The ends were cut back, 3 bases at V and 4 bases at J, with 15 bases in the middle.

The chain recombines TRBV25-1 with TRBJ1-3, with a possible D match to TRBD1 (6 bases). This CDR3 is 14 amino acids long. From germline, CDR1 is MGHDK and CDR2 SYGVNS. The V end was cut by 8 bases, the J end by 3 bases, with 14 bases between. As DNA, the CDR3 is TGTGCCAGCCAATGGGGGGGGCGTGGAAACACCATATATTTT. It translates to CASQWGGRGNTIYF.

V and J are TRBV6-1 and TRBJ2-7; the D call may be TRBD1 or TRBD2 (6 bases each). CDR3 length: 13 residues. The ends were cut back, 2 bases at V and 7 bases at J, with 12 bases in the middle. Germline values: CDR1 MNHNS, CDR2 SASEGT. The chain's CDR3 is CASSEPGAKEQYF. The DNA for the CDR3 is TGTGCCAGCAGTGAACCGGGGGCGAAAGAGCAGTACTTC.

The chain links TRBV19 to TRBJ1-1, with 9 bases matching TRBD1. Looked up from germline, CDR1 is LNHDA and CDR2 is SQIVND (reference sequence). V trimming: 1 base; J trimming: 3 bases; junction bases outside the gene matches: 9. This CDR3 contains 17 residues. In DNA form, the CDR3 reads TGTGCCAGTAGTATAGGCCCAATGACAGGGGGGCACACTGAAGCTTTCTTT. This codes for CASSIGPMTGGHTEAFF.

V is TRBV11-1 and J is TRBJ2-7; TRBD1 or TRBD2 may be the D gene (5 bases each). The CDR3 extends over 15 amino acids. From germline, CDR1 is SGHAT and CDR2 FQDESV (reference sequence). The germline V and J ends were trimmed by 5 bases and 0 bases, with 14 bases remaining between them. The CDR3 reads CASSPTGRLSYEQYF. CDR3 in DNA: TGTGCCAGCAGCCCGACGGGACGGCTCTCCTACGAGCAGTACTTC.

The V call is TRBV28, the J call TRBJ2-7, with D tentatively TRBD1 (5 bases). Looked up from germline, CDR1 is MDHEN and CDR2 is SYDVKM. CDR3 length: 12 amino acids. V was pared by 8 bases and J by 4 bases, with 12 bases between. In DNA, the CDR3 is TGTGCCAGCGCACAGGTCGGGTACGAGCAGTACTTC. This gives the protein CASAQVGYEQYF.

With regard to this clone: The sample contains more than one DNA sequence encoding this CDR3. The genes are TRBV30 and TRBJ2-7; 7 bases agree with TRBD1. The CDR3 totals 13 residues. V shed 0 bases, J shed 4 bases, and the junction held 3 bases outside the gene matches. Germline V gene lookup returns CDR1 GTSNPN and CDR2 SVGIG (reference sequence). The CDR3 coding sequence is TGTGCCTGGAGTGTCGACAGGGAATACGAGCAGTACTTC. Its protein product is CAWSVDREYEQYF.

Turning to this clone: An end of the junction does not agree with germline; a read error may underlie this. The chain employs TRBV5-8 and TRBJ2-3, with 8 positions matching TRBD2. This CDR3 is 16 amino acids long. Germline V gene data show CDR1 as SGHTS and CDR2 as YDEGEE. The CDR3 is CASSLGAGALTDTQYF. CDR3 sequence (DNA): TGTGCCAGCAGTTTGGGAGCGGGGGCCCTCACAGATACGCAGTATTTT.

This clone was seen just once. V is TRBV4-1 and J is TRBJ1-2; possible D gene TRBD1, 5 bases. V was shortened by 3 bases and J by 3 bases, with 14 bases between the two germline ends. This CDR3 contains 15 residues. The germline gives CDR1 MGHRA, CDR2 YSYEKL. As DNA, the CDR3 is TGCGCCAGCAGCCATGTGGGGGACGGAGACTATGGCTACACCTTC. This translates into CASSHVGDGDYGYTF.

The count of this clone is one. The genes are TRBV28 and TRBJ1-4; D unclear. There are 16 residues in the CDR3. From germline, CDR1 is MDHEN and CDR2 SYDVKM. V shed 4 bases and J shed 0 bases, with 12 bases lying between them. CDR3 region: CASSSSDIPTNEKLFF. The CDR3 DNA is TGTGCCAGCAGTTCCTCCGACATCCCAACTAATGAAAAACTGTTTTTT.

This chain links TRBV4-3 with TRBJ2-3; 7 nucleotides line up with TRBD2. The CDR3 spans 15 residues. The junction had 5 bases not matched to a gene; V was cut back by 4 bases and J by 1 base. The germline V gene encodes CDR1 LGHNA and CDR2 YSLEER. In nucleotides, the CDR3 is TGCGCCAGCAGCCGCCTGGGAGGGGGCACAGATACGCAGTATTTT. This gives the protein CASSRLGGGTDTQYF.

This chain connects TRBV7-6 to TRBJ1-5; no reliable D call. Trimming stripped 2 bases from V and 5 bases from J, with 7 bases between. Germline CDR1 reads SGHVS; CDR2 reads FNYEAQ. CDR3 size: 13 residues. The CDR3 nucleotides read TGTGCCAGCAGCTTATTTGGTGATCAGCCCCAGCATTTT. The encoded protein is CASSLFGDQPQHF.

Regarding this clone: Other DNA sequences from this sample encode an identical CDR3 as well. This rearrangement joins TRBV2 to TRBJ2-7; 11 bases align to TRBD2. The CDR3 runs to 15 residues. CDR1 SNHLY and CDR2 FYNNEI come from the germline V gene. Unmatched junction bases numbered 2, after V lost 0 bases and J lost 4 bases. CDR3 in DNA: TGTGCCAGCAGTGAAGCGACTAGCGGGGCTTACGAGCAGTACTTC. As protein: CASSEATSGAYEQYF.

This rearrangement joins TRBV5-6 to TRBJ2-7, with TRBD2 as a possible D gene (5 bases). V was shortened by 6 bases and J by 4 bases, with 11 bases between the two germline ends. The CDR3 loop spans 12 amino acids. Germline lookup yields CDR1 SGHDT and CDR2 YYEEEE. The CDR3: CASTGNSYEQYF. For the CDR3, the DNA is TGTGCCAGCACGGGGAATTCTTACGAGCAGTACTTC.

This rearrangement joins TRBV4-1 to TRBJ2-2, with D perhaps assigned TRBD1 or TRBD2 (5 bases each). The V end was cut by 4 bases, the J end by 1 base, with 10 bases between. From germline, CDR1 is MGHRA and CDR2 YSYEKL. The CDR3 loop spans 15 amino acids. This chain's CDR3 is CASSPGGGNTGELFF. The CDR3 DNA sequence: TGCGCCAGCAGCCCGGGTGGGGGGAACACCGGGGAGCTGTTTTTT.

Note on this clone: The identical CDR3 is also encoded by other nucleotide sequences in the sample. The genes are TRBV7-9 and TRBJ2-7, with 9 bases matching TRBD1. V shed 5 bases, J shed 4 bases, and the junction held 6 bases outside the gene matches. In germline, CDR1 is SEHNR, CDR2 FQNEAQ (reference sequence). The CDR3 covers 14 residues. Here the CDR3 DNA reads TGTGCCAGCAGCGCCCCCGGACAGGGGTACGAGCAGTACTTC. Translation gives CASSAPGQGYEQYF.

DNA for the CDR3: TGTGCCAGCAGCGTAGGGGGAAAGCCCTACGAGCAGTACTTC. This sequence encodes CASSVGGKPYEQYF. The rearrangement joins TRBV9 to TRBJ2-7, with D uncertain. The length of the CDR3 is 14 residues. Looked up from germline, CDR1 is SGDLS and CDR2 is YYNGEE. V lost 0 bases and J lost 2, with 9 bases in between.

Comment on this clone: The identical CDR3 is also encoded by other nucleotide sequences in the sample. V usage is TRBV2 and J usage is TRBJ2-7; D is ambiguous. V was pared by 1 base and J by 2 bases, with 12 bases between. The CDR3 totals 15 residues. Germline values: CDR1 SNHLY, CDR2 FYNNEI. The CDR3 sequence: CASSEGLAGTYEQYF. CDR3 coding DNA: TGTGCCAGCAGTGAAGGACTGGCAGGTACCTACGAGCAGTACTTC. The full variable domain, its missing parts supplied by reference TRBV2 and TRBJ2-7, is EPEVTQTPSHQVTQMGQEVILRCVPISNHLYFYWYRQILGQKVEFLVSFYNNEISEKSEIFDDQFSVERPDGSNFTLKIRSTKLEDSAMYFCASSEGLAGTYEQYFGPGTRLTVT.

This chain links TRBV27 with TRBJ2-7; 10 nucleotides align to TRBD1. Germline values: CDR1 MNHEY, CDR2 SMNVEV (reference sequence). This CDR3 contains 15 residues. The V and J ends lost 4 bases and 2 bases, in that order; junction bases with no gene match: 5. The CDR3 DNA reads as TGTGCCAGCAGTTCGAGGGACAGGGGACCCTACGAGCAGTACTTC. This translates into CASSSRDRGPYEQYF.

This clone was recorded only once. The V call is TRBV11-2, the J call TRBJ2-1, with TRBD1 matching over 9 bases. Germline assignment: CDR1 SGHAT and CDR2 FQNNGV. The CDR3 length is 17 residues. V shed 2 bases and J 5 bases; nucleotides not matched to a gene: 10. This CDR3 is CASSLQPGQGSHNEQFF. DNA for the CDR3: TGTGCCAGCAGCTTACAACCGGGACAGGGCTCTCACAATGAGCAGTTCTTC.

A note on this clone: Other DNA sequences in this specimen translate into the identical CDR3. The CDR3 region is CASSYSASYEQYF. DNA of the CDR3: TGTGCCAGCAGTTACTCAGCCAGCTACGAGCAGTACTTC. The chain combines TRBV6-5 with TRBJ2-7; D is unresolved. Germline CDR1 is MNHEY and CDR2 is SVGAGI. CDR3 length equals 13 residues. Trimming removed 0 bases at V and 3 bases at J, with 6 bases between.

The V call is TRBV28, the J call TRBJ2-2; TRBD2 matches at 11 bases. This CDR3 is built from 20 residues. Per germline, CDR1 MDHEN and CDR2 SYDVKM. Trimming took 2 bases from V and 0 from J; bases not matched to a gene: 11. Here the CDR3 reads CASSLALLGTSGANTGELFF. For the CDR3, the DNA is TGTGCCAGCAGTTTAGCTCTATTGGGGACTAGCGGTGCGAACACCGGGGAGCTGTTTTTT.

J is TRBJ2-7 and V is TRBV5-6; 10 nucleotides match TRBD2. The junction had 10 bases not matched to a gene; V was cut back by 4 bases and J by 3 bases. Germline V gene lookup returns CDR1 SGHDT and CDR2 YYEEEE. CDR3 length: 16 amino acids. The CDR3 sequence is CASSETGTSEVYEQYF. The CDR3 DNA sequence: TGTGCCAGCAGCGAAACAGGGACTAGCGAAGTCTACGAGCAGTACTTC.

The chain links TRBV11-2 to TRBJ2-1, with 9 bases matching TRBD1. The V gene end was trimmed by 5 bases and the J gene end by 13 bases; junction bases not matched to a gene: 12. Germline V gene sequence: CDR1 SGHAT, CDR2 FQNNGV. The CDR3 totals 14 residues. CDR3: CASSVPGTGYGQFF. The CDR3 DNA sequence: TGTGCCAGCAGCGTACCGGGGACAGGGTATGGACAGTTCTTC.